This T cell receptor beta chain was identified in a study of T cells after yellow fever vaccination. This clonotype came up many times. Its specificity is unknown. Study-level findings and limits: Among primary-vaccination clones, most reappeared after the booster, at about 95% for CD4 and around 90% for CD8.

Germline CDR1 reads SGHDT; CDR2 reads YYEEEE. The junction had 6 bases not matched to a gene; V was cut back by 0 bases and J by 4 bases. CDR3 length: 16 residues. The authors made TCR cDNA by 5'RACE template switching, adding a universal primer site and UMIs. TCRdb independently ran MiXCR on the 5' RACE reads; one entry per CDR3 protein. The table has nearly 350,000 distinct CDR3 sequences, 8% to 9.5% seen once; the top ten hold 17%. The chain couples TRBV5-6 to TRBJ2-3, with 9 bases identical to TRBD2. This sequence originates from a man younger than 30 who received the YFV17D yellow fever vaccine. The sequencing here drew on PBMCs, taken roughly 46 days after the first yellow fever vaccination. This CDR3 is CASSLAVAGVSDTQYF. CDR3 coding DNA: TGTGCCAGCAGCTTGGCGGTAGCGGGGGTGTCAGATACGCAGTATTTT.